This T cell receptor (beta chain) appears in the sequencing data of a study of identical twins. The germline CDR1 and CDR2 sequences are SEHNR and FQNEAQ (reference sequence). This CDR3 has 14 amino acids. Trimming at V came to 0 bases and at J to 7 bases, leaving 5 bases not matched to a gene. A single record per CDR3 protein comes from TCRdb applying MiXCR to the 5' RACE reads. Of about 530,000 distinct CDR3 sequences in the sample, roughly 15% were seen once. This clonotype was seen a few times. The same data also contributed to another study, on yellow fever vaccine responses in identical twins. That report notes: Twin vaccine T cell responses reportedly seemed partly convergent, partly personalized.

Material for sequencing was CD4+ T cells sorted from blood. V gene TRBV7-9 combines with J gene TRBJ2-5; 7 bases fit TRBD2. The TCR comes from a woman in her late teens or twenties in good health. The CDR3 loop reads CASSLAGLLGTQYF. CDR3 DNA sequence: TGTGCCAGCAGCTTAGCGGGACTATTGGGGACCCAGTACTTC.